The 10 T cell receptor beta chains below come from one sample, sequenced in a study of early T cells in non-severe SARS-CoV-2 infection. TCRdb analysed the 5' RACE reads with MiXCR anew, one entry per CDR3 protein. The sample has about 60,000 distinct CDR3 sequences; 10% to 15% are singletons. The sample taken for sequencing was whole blood. Every receptor here comes from an adult who was a healthcare worker with PCR-confirmed SARS-CoV-2 infection or an uninfected control (not recorded which).

V usage is TRBV5-1 and J usage is TRBJ1-4; TRBD1 matches at 9 bases. J lost 8 bases, V lost 4 bases, and 3 bases had no gene match. The CDR3 length is 13 residues. Germline V lookup: CDR1 SGHRS, CDR2 YFSETQ. The CDR3 protein is CASSRDREEKLFF. DNA of the CDR3: TGCGCCAGCAGCCGGGACAGGGAGGAAAAACTGTTTTTT.

J is TRBJ1-2 and V is TRBV30; maybe TRBD1 (5 bases). Germline lookup yields CDR1 GTSNPN and CDR2 SVGIG (reference sequence). Trimming removed 2 bases from V and 6 bases from J, with 10 bases in between. The CDR3 runs to 12 residues. This CDR3 is CAWSYWDDGYTF. The CDR3 nucleotides are TGTGCCTGGAGTTATTGGGACGATGGCTACACCTTC.

This clonotype was counted ten times or more. This chain links TRBV6-5 with TRBJ2-3, with 8 bases aligning to TRBD2. The length of the CDR3 is 16 residues. Trimming took 2 bases from V and 5 from J; bases not matched to a gene: 9. Germline CDR1 reads MNHEY; CDR2 reads SVGAGI. The CDR3 bases are TGTGCCAGCAGTTACACCCCCGGGGGGGGAAGAGATACGCAGTATTTT. It is translated as CASSYTPGGGRDTQYF.

The gene calls are TRBV7-4 and TRBJ1-2; D unresolved. V shed 5 bases and J shed 8 bases, with 6 bases lying between them. Looked up from germline, CDR1 is SGHVT and CDR2 is SQSDAQ. The CDR3 has 10 amino acids. CDR3 loop: CASSPLGYTF. DNA of the CDR3: TGTGCCAGCAGCCCCCTCGGCTACACCTTC.

The chain couples TRBV29-1 to TRBJ1-1; D is unclear. The length of the CDR3 is 12 residues. Trimming shortened V by 2 bases and J by 3 bases, and 7 bases separated the two germline ends. Germline lookup yields CDR1 SQVTM and CDR2 ANQGSEA. Here the CDR3 reads CSVEPQHTEAFF. The CDR3 nucleotides are TGCAGCGTTGAACCCCAGCACACTGAAGCTTTCTTT.

This chain joins TRBV3-1 and TRBJ1-1, with 8 nucleotides matching TRBD1. CDR1 LGHDT and CDR2 YNNKEL come from the germline V gene (reference sequence). Germline trimming cut 4 bases from V and 4 bases from J; bases unmatched to any gene: 2. This CDR3 is 13 amino acids long. DNA of the CDR3: TGTGCCAGCAGCCTTACAGGGGGCACTGAAGCTTTCTTT. Protein product: CASSLTGGTEAFF.

The gene calls are TRBV5-5 and TRBJ1-2; D is ambiguous. The CDR3 covers 11 residues. V was pared by 7 bases and J by 3 bases, with 7 bases between. Germline CDR1 is SGHKS and CDR2 is YYEKEE (reference sequence). CDR3 sequence: CASGRDYGYTF. The CDR3 DNA is TGTGCCAGCGGCCGGGACTATGGCTACACCTTC.

This sequence joins TRBV5-1 and TRBJ2-4; 7 nucleotides line up with TRBD1. This CDR3 spans 16 amino acids. Germline V lookup: CDR1 SGHRS, CDR2 YFSETQ. The J segment lost 2 bases and the V segment lost 7 bases, leaving 12 bases of the junction unmatched. For the CDR3, the DNA is TGCGCCAGCCAAAAATCGACAGGGATTTCCAAAAACATTCAGTACTTC. It codes for CASQKSTGISKNIQYF.

This clonotype showed up just a few times. The chain links TRBV20-1 to TRBJ2-1; D is uncertain. Germline CDR1 reads DFQATT; CDR2 reads SNEGSKA (reference sequence). This CDR3 is built from 14 residues. The V gene lost 0 bases and the J gene lost 6 bases, with 12 bases spanning the gap. CDR3 DNA sequence: TGCAGTGCTAGAGATCCTAGGTCCGGCAATGAGCAGTTCTTC. Residues: CSARDPRSGNEQFF.

The rearrangement links TRBV18 to TRBJ1-5; 7 bases align to TRBD1. CDR1 and CDR2 from the germline V gene are KGHSH and LQKENI. Trimming at V came to 5 bases and at J to 4 bases, leaving 8 bases not matched to a gene. CDR3 length equals 15 residues. The CDR3 DNA reads as TGTGCCAGCTCATCGAAATCACAGGGGAATCAGCCCCAGCATTTT. As protein: CASSSKSQGNQPQHF.